This entry concerns a single T cell receptor (beta chain). Its antigen remains undetermined. It has no much larger one-base neighbor in the sample; base qualities were not kept. TCRbeta CDR3 regions were amplified from genomic DNA by means of the immunoSEQ Assay, a bias-controlled multiplex PCR. The study's processing was this. Within the assay, amplification of reference gene primers was used to estimate how many nucleated cells each sample contained. To quantify the absolute abundance of each unique TCRbeta CDR3 rearrangement, sequence reads were collapsed and filtered. For each sample, productive Simpson clonality was calculated as the square root of Simpson's diversity index across productive rearrangements. Imported from immuneACCESS, the table was reduced by TCRdb to in-frame sequences with V and J called. These copies leave out some clones; in studies compared against another copy, an unresolved V gene accounts for under half, and the cause of the remainder is not known. The DNA gave D and trimming, while V, J and clone size come from that table. This sample lists approximately 300,000 clones; 80% to 95% were detected once. The leading ten clones occupy about 18% of the sample.

These data are taken from a study of blood T cell repertoires in COVID-19 (dated by TCRdb to 2019 to 2021). For context, the study as a whole: Samples from collaborators originated in the United States, Italy and Spain and spanned both the acute and convalescent phases of COVID-19. Subjects who had been exposed to COVID-19, were actively infected with it, or had recovered from it provided the deeply sampled blood TCRbeta repertoires that made up the dataset. A freely available public database, intended as a resource for researchers studying the immune response to SARS-CoV-2, is where the repertoires were released. The material from the prospective study consisted of cDNA or gDNA derived from T cells, B-cell-depleted T cells, or PBMCs. Where HLA class I and class II types were available, the types were taken from metadata supplied by the sample provider, not from assay-based typing. Nearly every sample came with metadata listing a de-identified subject ID, COVID-19 status, age in years and sex. Samples were obtained from the ongoing ImmuneRACE study (first 160 participants) and from about 1,300 subjects provided by 6 global collaborators. General study outcomes and caveats: The quantity of clinical and demographic metadata differed by source and by participant and was supplied without curation.

Inclusive of the bounding cysteine and phenylalanine, the CDR3 is 15 residues long. Kept here is only the CDR3 DNA, which spans 45 bases and is read in frame from base 1. Trimming takes 0 bases from V and 0 bases from J, and the germline ends sit 7 bases apart. The germline V gene provides CDR1 SGHRS and CDR2 YFSETQ. Participants in the prospective study were enrolled through a virtual design, were aged about 18 to 100 years, and lived in about two dozen United States geographic areas. Cohort assignment in the prospective study relied on participant-reported clinical history from a screening survey and a study questionnaire. For ImmuneRACE Cohort 3, a participant was defined as recovered based on two consecutive negative NP/OP PCR tests, clearance by a healthcare professional, or resolution of symptoms. In the prospective study, mobile phlebotomists collected whole blood, serum and a nasopharyngeal or oropharyngeal swab from each participant. Additional blood draws and questionnaires over an approximately 2-month period could optionally be provided by prospective study participants. Before DNA extraction, blood samples from the prospective study were shipped at room temperature or frozen.

The sample consisted of PBMCs or T cells enriched from blood (not recorded which). The sequence was collected from a woman in her twenties or thirties who had recovered from COVID-19. Recombination connected TRBV5-1 to TRBJ1-3, with the D gene uncertain. The DNA is TGCGCCAGCAGCTTGGACGGAGTCTCTGGAAACACCATATATTTT. It translates to CASSLDGVSGNTIYF.